This T cell receptor (beta chain) was sequenced during a study of a mutant IDH1 vaccine in newly diagnosed glioma. The repertoire was sequenced with immunoSEQ multiplex PCR; TCRdb's copy has only in-frame clones and lacks some. The sample has about 64,000 clones, 74% seen once. For this clone: The antigen is not known.

This sample's time point: week 35, safety follow-up. Vaccine doses each comprised 300 ug of mutant IDH1 20-mer peptide, with topical imiquimod. V was cut by 7 bases and J by 4 bases, with 14 bases left in between. CDR1 and CDR2 (germline): SGHRS, YFSETQ. The CDR3 extends over 13 amino acids. The sequences come from PBMCs, collected from a glioma patient whose treatment included an IDH1 peptide vaccine. The V gene is TRBV5-1, the J gene TRBJ1-2, with a possible D match to TRBD1 (5 bases). The TCR comes from a man aged 45-60 years with glioma. The CDR3 coding sequence is TGCGCCAGCGGCGACGGGGGGGGCTATGGCTACACCTTC. Translating it yields CASGDGGGYGYTF.